Below, one T cell receptor (beta chain) is given with its context. This clone was detected only a few times. Its antigen is currently not known. Base qualities are not recorded, but no much larger clone differs from it by a single base. The sample is drawn from a study of blood T cell repertoires in COVID-19 (dated by TCRdb to the early 2020s). Turning to the overall study: Samples from collaborators originated in the United States, Italy and Spain and spanned both the acute and convalescent phases of COVID-19. The sample metadata nearly always contained a de-identified subject ID, COVID-19 status, age in years and sex. The prospective study material was composed of cDNA or gDNA derived from T cells, B-cell-depleted T cells, or PBMCs. The repertoires were made available in a free public database intended to serve as a resource for research on the immune response to SARS-CoV-2. The dataset comprised deeply sampled blood TCRbeta repertoires from subjects exposed to, actively infected with, or recovered from COVID-19. The samples were drawn from the first 160 participants of the ongoing ImmuneRACE study and from about 1,200 subjects provided by 6 global collaborators. Where HLA class I and class II types were available, the types were taken from metadata supplied by the sample provider, not from assay-based typing.

TCRbeta CDR3 regions were amplified from genomic DNA using the immunoSEQ Assay, a bias-controlled multiplex PCR. In the authors' own workflow: The number of nucleated cells in each sample was estimated from the amplification of reference gene primers within the assay. Sequence reads were collapsed and filtered to measure the absolute abundance of every unique TCRbeta CDR3 rearrangement. For each sample, productive Simpson clonality was calculated by taking the square root of Simpson's diversity index across productive rearrangements. TCRdb mirrors the immuneACCESS table, restricted to in-frame sequences. Some clones are absent from its copies; in checked studies, under half trace to an unresolved V gene, and the reason for the others is unknown. That table gives V, J and clone size, and the DNA gave D and trimming. The sample records some 270,000 clones, 85% to 90% of which are singletons. The ten biggest clones cover over 3.5% of the sample.

General study outcomes and caveats: The quantity of clinical and demographic metadata differed by source and by participant and was supplied without curation.

Participants in the prospective study were aged about 18 to 95 years, lived in approximately 26 United States geographic areas, and enrolled through a virtual design. In the prospective study, participants were assigned to cohorts based on the clinical history participants reported in a screening survey and a study questionnaire. In the prospective study, mobile phlebotomists collected whole blood, serum and a nasopharyngeal or oropharyngeal swab from each participant. Prospective study participants could optionally give additional blood draws and questionnaires over an approximately two-month period. Before DNA extraction, prospective study blood samples were shipped either frozen or at room temperature. The germline V gene (reference sequence) sets CDR1 to LNHDA and CDR2 to SQIVND. There are 14 amino acids in the CDR3, from cysteine to phenylalanine inclusive. Just the 42-base CDR3 DNA is kept, in frame starting at base 1. V loses 7 bases, J loses 6 bases, and the germline ends lie 18 bases apart.

The source of this sequence is a woman between 25 and 40 years old with acute COVID-19. Sequencing was done on a sample of PBMCs or T cells enriched from blood (not recorded which). The rearrangement joined TRBV19 to TRBJ1-1; the D gene is possibly TRBD1, with 6 bases matching. At the DNA level, the sequence is TGTGCCAGTAAAGTGCAACAGGGAGGGGCTGAAGCTTTCTTT. Its product reads: CASKVQQGGAEAFF.